A single sample is the source of the 31 T cell receptor beta chains below, sequenced in a study of technical replicates of blood from a few donors. The method was immunoSEQ multiplex PCR; TCRdb's version includes in-frame clones alone and lacks a portion of them. The data hold more than 75,000 clones, with 80% to 90% observed a single time. The material sequenced was PBMCs. The receptor set was obtained from a human donor in good health. Some clones in this sample may be carry-over from other donors' samples.

The chain carries TRBV4-3 and TRBJ2-2; weak D call: TRBD2 (7 bases). The V end lost 0 bases, the J end lost 5 bases, and 19 bases lay between the germline ends. From germline, CDR1 is LGHNA and CDR2 YSLEER. This CDR3 region has 18 residues. CDR3: CASSQDWRGAGGTGELFF. CDR3 DNA: TGCGCCAGCAGCCAAGATTGGAGGGGGGCCGGGGGGACCGGGGAGCTGTTTTTT.

This chain's CDR3 is CASSYVTGGYEQYF. In nucleotides, the CDR3 is TGTGCCAGCAGTTACGTGACAGGGGGCTACGAGCAGTACTTC. V usage is TRBV6-6 and J usage is TRBJ2-7, with TRBD1 identical over 9 bases. This CDR3 has 14 amino acids. In germline, CDR1 is MNHNY, CDR2 SVGAGI (reference sequence). J was trimmed by 3 bases and V by 2 bases; bases with no gene match: 2.

This chain uses TRBV5-4 with TRBJ2-5; TRBD1 matches 9 bases. The CDR3 length is 14 residues. V shed 4 bases and J 4 bases; nucleotides not matched to a gene: 5. Per the germline V gene, CDR1 is SGHNT and CDR2 is YYREEE (reference sequence). The CDR3 here is CASSVGTGRETQYF. The CDR3 bases are TGTGCCAGCAGCGTAGGGACAGGGAGAGAGACCCAGTACTTC.

This rearrangement joins TRBV7-2 to TRBJ2-5; TRBD2 matches at 11 bases. J lost 9 bases, V lost 4 bases, and 4 bases had no gene match. The CDR3 contains 13 residues. Germline values: CDR1 SGHTA, CDR2 FQGNSA. CDR3 coding DNA: TGTGCCAGCAGCTCGACTAGCGGGGCGGCCCAGTACTTC. Encoded protein: CASSSTSGAAQYF.

The chain recombines TRBV29-1 with TRBJ2-7; the D gene is possibly TRBD1 (6 bases). From germline, CDR1 is SQVTM and CDR2 ANQGSEA. V lost 5 bases, J lost 1 base, and 18 bases lay in between. The CDR3 length is 15 residues. In DNA, the CDR3 is TGCAGCGTTCAGGGGTCAAGGCCTTTTTCCTACGAGCAGTACTTC. Amino acid sequence: CSVQGSRPFSYEQYF.

The V and J genes are TRBV5-5 and TRBJ1-3; 7 bases are shared with TRBD1. V lost 4 bases, J lost 0 bases, and 7 bases stayed unmatched. The germline CDR1 and CDR2 sequences are SGHKS and YYEKEE (reference sequence). The CDR3 contains 16 residues. The CDR3 DNA sequence: TGTGCCAGCAGCCCGGGACAGCACCTCTCTGGAAACACCATATATTTT. It codes for CASSPGQHLSGNTIYF.

V usage is TRBV25-1 and J usage is TRBJ2-7; D is unclear. The CDR3 consists of 12 residues. The ends were cut back, 1 base at V and 7 bases at J, with 8 bases in the middle. CDR1 is MGHDK and CDR2 is SYGVNS in the germline V gene. This chain's CDR3 is CASSESRREQYF. For the CDR3, the DNA is TGTGCCAGCAGTGAATCTAGACGGGAGCAGTACTTC.

The V call is TRBV18, the J call TRBJ2-7; TRBD1 agrees at 8 bases. Unmatched junction bases numbered 2, after V lost 3 bases and J lost 1 base. Germline V CDR1 and CDR2: KGHSH, LQKENI. CDR3 length equals 14 residues. CDR3 loop: CASSPRDRSYEQYF. The CDR3 DNA reads TGTGCCAGCTCACCCCGGGACAGGTCCTACGAGCAGTACTTC.

This clone was seen a handful of times. The V gene is TRBV12-5, the J gene TRBJ2-3; TRBD1 matches at 8 bases. Trimming cost V 5 bases and J 6 bases; bases outside gene matches: 10. The CDR3 is made up of 15 amino acids. Looked up from germline, CDR1 is LGHNT and CDR2 is FRNRAP. The CDR3 DNA reads TGTGCTAGTGGTCCTACAGGGGGGAAATTGGATACGCAGTATTTT. Protein product: CASGPTGGKLDTQYF.

This chain links TRBV7-2 with TRBJ2-1; the match to TRBD1 covers 8 bases. The CDR3 has 19 residues. CDR1 and CDR2 from the germline V gene are SGHTA and FQGNSA. The junction had 15 bases not matched to a gene; V was cut back by 5 bases and J by 0 bases. The CDR3 reads CASSRGQGRADSSYNEQFF. In DNA form, the CDR3 reads TGTGCCAGCAGCCGCGGACAGGGAAGAGCGGACAGCTCCTACAATGAGCAGTTCTTC.

The chain uses TRBV27 and TRBJ2-3, with D possibly matching TRBD1 (6 bases). The V end was cut by 0 bases, the J end by 1 base, with 11 bases between. CDR1 MNHEY and CDR2 SMNVEV come from the germline V gene (reference sequence). The CDR3 sequence is 16 residues long. The CDR3 here is CASSLSRPGGTDTQYF. Here the CDR3 DNA reads TGTGCCAGCAGTTTATCGAGGCCAGGGGGCACAGATACGCAGTATTTT.

The rearrangement joins TRBV5-6 to TRBJ2-7; no clear D. V dropped 0 bases and J dropped 3 bases, with 4 bases sitting between them. This CDR3 comprises 12 residues. Germline loops: CDR1 SGHDT, CDR2 YYEEEE. CDR3 DNA sequence: TGTGCCAGCAGCTTGGCAATCTACGAGCAGTACTTC. Encoded protein: CASSLAIYEQYF. The entire variable domain, with the rest obtained from reference TRBV5-6 and TRBJ2-7, is as follows: DAGVTQSPTHLIKTRGQQVTLRCSPKSGHDTVSWYQQALGQGPQFIFQYYEEEERQRGNFPDRFSGHQFPNYSSELNVNALLLGDSALYLCASSLAIYEQYFGPGTRLTVT.

The chain employs TRBV4-3 and TRBJ2-6; TRBD1 matches 7 bases. The germline CDR1 and CDR2 sequences are LGHNA and YSLEER. Unmatched junction bases numbered 11, after V lost 3 bases and J lost 0 bases. CDR3 size: 19 residues. For the CDR3, the DNA is TGCGCCAGCAGCCAGGATTCCAGACAGGGTAGCTCTGGGGCCAACGTCCTGACTTTC. It translates to CASSQDSRQGSSGANVLTF.

The rearrangement joins TRBV6-5 to TRBJ1-2; 8 bases agree with TRBD1. The germline CDR1 and CDR2 sequences are MNHEY and SVGAGI. The J segment lost 6 bases and the V segment lost 2 bases, leaving 8 bases of the junction unmatched. The length of the CDR3 is 15 residues. Here the CDR3 DNA reads TGTGCCAGCAGTTACGGAGGACAGGGTCAGGATGGCTACACCTTC. It yields the protein CASSYGGQGQDGYTF.

The chain joins TRBV7-2 to TRBJ2-7; D perhaps matches TRBD1 (8 bases). The J call is in doubt because the DNA end fits TRBJ2-1 better. Germline lookup yields CDR1 SGHTA and CDR2 FQGNSA. This CDR3 is built from 15 residues. CDR3 region: CASSLNRGGMNEQFF. DNA of the CDR3: TGTGCCAGCAGCTTAAACAGGGGGGGGATGAATGAGCAGTTCTTC.

This sequence joins TRBV2 and TRBJ2-1, with a weak D call TRBD2 (6 bases). Germline V gene sequence: CDR1 SNHLY, CDR2 FYNNEI. V lost 1 base and J lost 7, with 8 bases in between. The CDR3 runs to 13 residues. CDR3 in DNA: TGTGCCAGCAGTGAAGGGGACTGGAATGAGCAGTTCTTC. It encodes CASSEGDWNEQFF.

This chain joins TRBV2 and TRBJ2-7, with 9 bases that match TRBD2. Trimming took 2 bases from V and 12 from J; bases not matched to a gene: 8. This CDR3 spans 13 amino acids. Per germline, CDR1 SNHLY and CDR2 FYNNEI. DNA of the CDR3: TGTGCCAGCAGTGAATTGCTAGCGGGGAAGGCGTACTTC. Translating it yields CASSELLAGKAYF.

The chain has TRBV2 and TRBJ1-5; possibly TRBD1 for D (5 bases). V lost 6 bases, J lost 3 bases, and 15 bases lay in between. CDR3 length equals 15 residues. Germline-derived CDR1 and CDR2 are SNHLY and FYNNEI. The CDR3 is CASSAGRQFNQPQHF. In DNA, the CDR3 is TGTGCCAGCAGCGCGGGGAGACAGTTCAATCAGCCCCAGCATTTT.

The rearrangement links TRBV29-1 to TRBJ2-7; maybe TRBD1 (7 bases). The CDR3 spans 14 residues. Trimming pared 4 bases from V and 3 bases from J, leaving 16 bases between. Germline assignment: CDR1 SQVTM and CDR2 ANQGSEA. CDR3 sequence (DNA): TGCAGCGTTGGAGACAGGGAGGCCCTCTACGAGCAGTACTTC. Its translation is CSVGDREALYEQYF.

The chain uses TRBV9 and TRBJ1-2; no firm D call. From germline, CDR1 is SGDLS and CDR2 YYNGEE. The CDR3 has 16 amino acids. The ends were cut back, 4 bases at V and 4 bases at J, with 20 bases in the middle. In DNA form, the CDR3 reads TGTGCCAGCAGCCCCACCCCGGGGAGGTCCGGCTATGGCTACACCTTC. This encodes CASSPTPGRSGYGYTF.

V and J are TRBV7-9 and TRBJ2-5, with TRBD2 matching 14 bases. From germline, CDR1 is SEHNR and CDR2 FQNEAQ (reference sequence). J gave up 5 bases and V 5 bases, and 7 bases lay outside the gene matches. The CDR3 has 16 residues. CDR3 nucleotides: TGTGCCAGCAGCCGCCAGACTAGCGGGGGGGCGGAGACCCAGTACTTC. It is translated as CASSRQTSGGAETQYF.

The rearrangement uses TRBV5-1 and TRBJ2-1, with D tentatively TRBD1 (5 bases). Germline V CDR1 and CDR2: SGHRS, YFSETQ. The V and J ends lost 4 bases and 9 bases respectively, with 32 bases between them. The CDR3 sequence is 19 residues long. For the CDR3, the DNA is TGCGCCAGCAGCAACCCCCCTCACAGACAGACGAATGACTTAGGTGAGCAGTTCTTC. Translation gives CASSNPPHRQTNDLGEQFF.

The gene calls are TRBV30 and TRBJ1-4; no clear D gene. V lost 0 bases and J lost 7, with 9 bases in between. From germline, CDR1 is GTSNPN and CDR2 SVGIG (reference sequence). This CDR3 has 13 amino acids. The CDR3 loop is CAWSVISGEKLFF. As DNA, the CDR3 is TGTGCCTGGAGTGTAATATCCGGTGAAAAACTGTTTTTT.

V is TRBV2 and J is TRBJ1-2, with 8 bases lining up with TRBD1. The CDR3 is made up of 16 amino acids. The germline CDR1 and CDR2 sequences are SNHLY and FYNNEI. The J segment lost 4 bases and the V segment lost 2 bases, leaving 9 bases of the junction unmatched. The CDR3 DNA follows: TGTGCCAGCAGTGAATATTTCGCAGACAGGGGCTATGGCTACACCTTC. It encodes CASSEYFADRGYGYTF.

This sequence joins TRBV7-2 and TRBJ2-7; D remains ambiguous. Germline assignment: CDR1 SGHTA and CDR2 FQGNSA. The CDR3 spans 14 residues. Trimming stripped 4 bases from V and 2 bases from J, with 12 bases between. Written as DNA, the CDR3 is TGTGCCAGCAGCTCTCGAATGGCAACCTACGAGCAGTACTTC. Its protein is CASSSRMATYEQYF.

The V gene is TRBV28, the J gene TRBJ2-3; tentative D call: TRBD2 (6 bases). In germline, CDR1 is MDHEN, CDR2 SYDVKM. The V end was cut by 7 bases, the J end by 4 bases, with 12 bases between. This CDR3 region has 13 residues. The CDR3 here is CASILSGADTQYF. As DNA, the CDR3 is TGTGCCAGCATCCTATCGGGGGCAGATACGCAGTATTTT. Variable domain in full (rest from reference TRBV28 and TRBJ2-3): DVKVTQSSRYLVKRTGEKVFLECVQDMDHENMFWYRQDPGLGLRLIYFSYDVKMKEKGDIPEGYSVSREKKERFSLILESASTNQTSMYLCASILSGADTQYFGPGTRLTVL.

This clone was observed once. This chain uses TRBV5-1 with TRBJ2-5, with D possibly matching TRBD2 (5 bases). Per the germline V gene, CDR1 is SGHRS and CDR2 is YFSETQ. This CDR3 contains 14 residues. Between the trimmed V and J ends, which lost 4 bases and 1 base, there was a span of 11 bases. This CDR3 reads CASSGGQSQETQYF. The CDR3 nucleotides are TGCGCCAGCAGCGGCGGGCAGAGCCAAGAGACCCAGTACTTC.

The V gene is TRBV5-6, the J gene TRBJ2-1; TRBD2 aligns across 7 bases. Trimming took 0 bases from V and 5 from J; bases not matched to a gene: 2. Germline V gene lookup returns CDR1 SGHDT and CDR2 YYEEEE. The CDR3 spans 14 residues. This chain's CDR3 is CASSLGAGHNEQFF. The CDR3 coding sequence is TGTGCCAGCAGCTTGGGAGCGGGGCACAATGAGCAGTTCTTC.

The chain couples TRBV29-1 to TRBJ2-5; TRBD1 is a possible D gene (5 bases). The V end lost 2 bases, the J end lost 6 bases, and 10 bases lay between the germline ends. Germline V gene data show CDR1 as SQVTM and CDR2 as ANQGSEA. The CDR3 runs 12 residues. The CDR3 DNA is TGCAGCGTTGAACAGGGCAAAAAGACCCAGTACTTC. Translation: CSVEQGKKTQYF.

V and J are TRBV7-2 and TRBJ2-3; 11 bases map to TRBD1. Germline V lookup: CDR1 SGHTA, CDR2 FQGNSA. The CDR3 runs 16 residues. After removal of 5 bases from V and 4 bases from J, the junction contained 8 bases not matched to a gene. In DNA form, the CDR3 reads TGTGCCAGCAGCGAGGGGTGGACAGGGGGCCCAGATACGCAGTATTTT. Translated, it gives CASSEGWTGGPDTQYF.

The chain has TRBV30 and TRBJ1-5, with D maybe TRBD1 (6 bases). Germline loops: CDR1 GTSNPN, CDR2 SVGIG (reference sequence). This CDR3 region has 15 residues. V was shortened by 1 base and J by 0 bases, with 10 bases between the two germline ends. The CDR3 DNA sequence: TGTGCCTGGAGTGCCGGGACAATTAGCAATCAGCCCCAGCATTTT. This codes for CAWSAGTISNQPQHF. Drawing the rest from reference TRBV30 and TRBJ1-5, the complete variable domain is SQTIHQWPATLVQPVGSPLSLECTVEGTSNPNLYWYRQAAGRGLQLLFYSVGIGQISSEVPQNLSASRPQDRQFILSSKKLLLSDSGFYLCAWSAGTISNQPQHFGDGTRLSIL.